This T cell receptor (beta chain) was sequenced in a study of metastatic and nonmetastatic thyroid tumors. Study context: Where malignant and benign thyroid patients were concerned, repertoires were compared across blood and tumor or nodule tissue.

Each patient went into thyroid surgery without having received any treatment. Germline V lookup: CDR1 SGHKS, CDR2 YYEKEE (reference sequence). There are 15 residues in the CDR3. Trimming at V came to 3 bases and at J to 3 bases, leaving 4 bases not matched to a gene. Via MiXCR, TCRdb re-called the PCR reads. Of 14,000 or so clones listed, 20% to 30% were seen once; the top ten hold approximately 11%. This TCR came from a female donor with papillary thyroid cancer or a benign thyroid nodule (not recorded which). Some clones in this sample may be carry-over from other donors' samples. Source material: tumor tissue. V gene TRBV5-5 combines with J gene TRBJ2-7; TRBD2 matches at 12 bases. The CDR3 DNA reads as TGTGCCAGCAGCTCGGGACTAGCGGGTTACTACGAGCAGTACTTC. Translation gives CASSSGLAGYYEQYF.